The sequence of this TCR beta chain was determined in a study of T cells after yellow fever vaccination. Study-wide results and limits: Some clonotypes, a small share, were shared between CD4 and CD8 compartments.

This clonotype has a handful of counts. The antigen is not known. The CDR3 is 15 amino acids. Trimming removed 4 bases at V and 2 bases at J, with 16 bases between. Germline loops: CDR1 SGHRS, CDR2 YFSETQ. TCRdb redid the calling of the 5' RACE reads with MiXCR, one entry per CDR3 protein. The table has some 120,000 distinct CDR3 sequences, 8.4% seen once. This sequence joins TRBV5-1 and TRBJ2-7; maybe TRBD1 (6 bases). The clonotype originates from a young man who received the YFV17D yellow fever vaccine. This specimen was CD8+ T cells sorted from PBMCs, taken 45 days after the yellow fever booster vaccination. The CDR3 DNA is TGCGCCAGCAGCCCCTACGTGGGGACACCCTACGAGCAGTACTTC. Its translation is CASSPYVGTPYEQYF.